This T cell receptor beta chain was captured in a study of control samples from healthy donors and cancer patients (dated by TCRdb to 2019 to 2021). Per the germline V gene, KGHDR is the CDR1 and SFDVKD is the CDR2. V loses 5 bases of germline sequence and J loses 1 base, and the interval between the two ends is 7 bases. Inclusive of the bounding cysteine and phenylalanine, the CDR3 is 13 residues long. Left in the record is the CDR3 DNA by itself, 39 bases read in frame from the first base. Comment on this clone: Its target antigen remains unknown. Per-base qualities were not stored, and no clone one base away is much larger.

The library was built by means of the immunoSEQ multiplex PCR assay. TCRdb carries this immuneACCESS record with in-frame sequences only. Its versions omit some clonotypes, under half of them owing to an unresolved V gene in the studies checked, with the rest unexplained. This sample gives over 85,000 clones in total; more than 85% of them show up just once. Over 1.3% of the sample is in the top ten clones. The sequence was obtained from a woman aged 30 to 39 in good health. The V gene is TRBV24-1 and the J gene is TRBJ1-1, with TRBD1 tentatively as D gene (5 bases match). Sequenced input: blood. For the CDR3, the sequence is CATSATANTEAFF. The DNA reads as follows: TGTGCCACCAGTGCGACAGCGAACACTGAAGCTTTCTTT.